Below, 2 T cell receptor beta chains from the same sample are listed, as sequenced in a study of T cells in Graves' hyperthyroidism and ophthalmopathy. Amplification of TCR beta CDR3 regions was performed using RNA transcripts as template. HTBI primers were used for first-round RT-PCR of the TCR CDR3. Via MiXCR, TCRdb re-called the multiplex PCR reads, giving one row per CDR3 protein. This table holds some 270,000 distinct CDR3 sequences, approximately 25% found once. The source material was blood. The origin of the receptors is a woman in her thirties or forties with Graves' ophthalmopathy.

This clonotype was counted ten times or more. The V gene is TRBV12-3 or TRBV12-4, the J gene TRBJ1-1; 7 bases line up with TRBD1. The CDR3 length is 14 residues. The junction had 4 bases not matched to a gene; V was cut back by 6 bases and J by 0 bases. CDR3 region: CASSPTGMNTEAFF. The CDR3 nucleotides read TGTGCCAGCAGCCCGACAGGGATGAACACTGAAGCTTTCTTT.

This chain uses TRBV15 with TRBJ1-5; D gene uncertain. V lost 0 bases to trimming and J lost 9 bases, with 15 bases between them. The CDR3 is made up of 15 amino acids. Germline lookup yields CDR1 LNHNV and CDR2 YYDKDF (reference sequence). The CDR3 reads CATSRDSAARGPQHF. CDR3 DNA: TGTGCCACCAGCAGAGATAGTGCAGCCCGGGGGCCCCAGCATTTT.